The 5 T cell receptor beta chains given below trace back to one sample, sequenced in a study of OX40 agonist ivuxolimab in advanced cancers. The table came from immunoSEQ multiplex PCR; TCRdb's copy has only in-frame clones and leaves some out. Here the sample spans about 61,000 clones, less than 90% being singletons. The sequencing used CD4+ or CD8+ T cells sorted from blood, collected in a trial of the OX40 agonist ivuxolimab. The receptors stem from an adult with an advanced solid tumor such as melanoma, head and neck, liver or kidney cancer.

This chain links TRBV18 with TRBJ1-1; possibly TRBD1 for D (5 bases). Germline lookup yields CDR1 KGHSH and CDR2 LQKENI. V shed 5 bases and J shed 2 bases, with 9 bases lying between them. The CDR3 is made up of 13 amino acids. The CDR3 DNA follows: TGTGCCAGCTCAACCGACAGAAACACTGAAGCTTTCTTT. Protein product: CASSTDRNTEAFF. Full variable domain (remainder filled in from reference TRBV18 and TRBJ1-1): NAGVMQNPRHLVRRRGQEARLRCSPMKGHSHVYWYRQLPEEGLKFMVYLQKENIIDESGMPKERFSAEFPKEGPSILRIQQVVRGDSAAYFCASSTDRNTEAFFGQGTRLTVV.

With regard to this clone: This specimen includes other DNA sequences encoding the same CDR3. The CDR3 sequence: CASRPGTGPSPLHF. The CDR3 nucleotides read TGTGCCAGCAGGCCCGGGACAGGCCCTTCGCCCCTCCACTTT. The chain combines TRBV2 with TRBJ1-6, with 8 positions matching TRBD1. Losses at the gene ends were 6 bases for V and 13 bases for J; bases not matched to a gene: 11. The CDR3 contains 14 residues. The germline CDR1 and CDR2 sequences are SNHLY and FYNNEI.

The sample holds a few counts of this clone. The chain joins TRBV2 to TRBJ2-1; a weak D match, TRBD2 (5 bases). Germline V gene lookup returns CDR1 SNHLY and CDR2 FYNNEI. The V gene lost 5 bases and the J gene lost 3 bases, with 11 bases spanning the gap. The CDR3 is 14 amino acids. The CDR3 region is CASSPGLHYNEQFF. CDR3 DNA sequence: TGTGCCAGCAGTCCTGGACTTCACTACAATGAGCAGTTCTTC.

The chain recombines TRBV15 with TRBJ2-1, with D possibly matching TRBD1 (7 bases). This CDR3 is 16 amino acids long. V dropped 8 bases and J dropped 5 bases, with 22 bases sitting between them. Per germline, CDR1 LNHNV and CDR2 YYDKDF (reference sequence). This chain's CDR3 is CATLDQGGGLDNEQFF. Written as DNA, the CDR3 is TGTGCCACCTTGGACCAGGGGGGCGGGTTGGACAATGAGCAGTTCTTC.

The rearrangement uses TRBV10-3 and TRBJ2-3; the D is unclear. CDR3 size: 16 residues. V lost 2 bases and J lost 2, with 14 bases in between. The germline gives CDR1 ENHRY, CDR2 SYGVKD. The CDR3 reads CAISEMLGPHTDTQYF. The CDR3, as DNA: TGTGCCATCAGTGAGATGCTAGGGCCTCACACAGATACGCAGTATTTT.